This T cell receptor beta chain was captured by sequencing in a study of cytomegalovirus exposure and HLA in healthy donors. Study in general: Most genotyped donors, roughly 80% of roughly 400, had Caucasian-associated genetic ancestry.

Per germline, CDR1 MNHEY and CDR2 SMNVEV (reference sequence). The CDR3 is made up of 14 amino acids. PCR employed 60 Vbeta and 13 Jbeta primers. Using immunoSEQ multiplex PCR, the repertoire was profiled, and TCRdb retains in-frame clones only, with some absent. This table has about 180,000 clones, around 80% appearing once. The TCR was taken from a female donor in good health and CMV-seronegative. Input material: PBMCs. The chain recombines TRBV27 with TRBJ2-5; 10 nucleotides match TRBD2. The tail of the sequence fits TRBJ2-7 better, so the J call may be wrong. As DNA, the CDR3 is TGTGCCAGCAGTCCTAGCGGGGGCCCCTACGAGCAGTACTTC. Translated, it gives CASSPSGGPYEQYF.